Listed below are T cell receptor beta chains from one sample, sequenced in a study of HIV-infected patients and healthy controls. TCRdb recomputed calls from the 5' RACE reads with MiXCR, one row per CDR3 protein. The top ten clones hold 21% of a sample with more than 15,000 distinct CDR3 sequences, 8% to 10% of them seen once. The sequences come from blood, collected during antiretroviral therapy. Receptors were obtained from an adult with HIV infection. The CDR3 runs from the conserved cysteine through the conserved F or W. Fields, in order: D gene, V gene, J gene, CDR3 protein. D genes are given only for firm matches.

d_gene: NA; v_gene: TRBV28; j_gene: TRBJ2-4; CDR3aa: CASSRRISQGGLAKNIQYF
d_gene: NA; v_gene: TRBV7-8; j_gene: TRBJ1-6; CDR3aa: CASSLHPGYSPLHF
d_gene: TRBD1; v_gene: TRBV4-1; j_gene: TRBJ1-1; CDR3aa: CASSQDGTGVFRTEAFF
d_gene: NA; v_gene: TRBV25-1; j_gene: TRBJ2-7; CDR3aa: CASSDPGAYEQYF
d_gene: NA; v_gene: TRBV20-1; j_gene: TRBJ2-2; CDR3aa: CSAFRDQHGELFF
d_gene: TRBD1; v_gene: TRBV13; j_gene: TRBJ1-1; CDR3aa: CASSSTYRPGTGADTEAFF
d_gene: NA; v_gene: TRBV7-9; j_gene: TRBJ2-1; CDR3aa: CASSLGNEQFF
d_gene: NA; v_gene: TRBV6-5; j_gene: TRBJ2-7; CDR3aa: CASSYSPDGWGEQYF
d_gene: NA; v_gene: TRBV7-2; j_gene: TRBJ2-3; CDR3aa: CASIAGGAADTQYF
d_gene: TRBD1; v_gene: TRBV7-2; j_gene: TRBJ2-5; CDR3aa: CASSSRQGAVETQYF
d_gene: NA; v_gene: TRBV5-1; j_gene: TRBJ2-2; CDR3aa: CASSLGIAVNTGELFF
d_gene: TRBD2; v_gene: TRBV28; j_gene: TRBJ2-6; CDR3aa: CASSAGESSGANVLTF
d_gene: NA; v_gene: TRBV28; j_gene: TRBJ2-6; CDR3aa: CASSLRIPGANVLTF
d_gene: NA; v_gene: TRBV19; j_gene: TRBJ2-4; CDR3aa: CASSIDRAVVAKNIQYF
d_gene: NA; v_gene: TRBV27; j_gene: TRBJ2-7; CDR3aa: CASSLGGAIYEQYF
d_gene: NA; v_gene: TRBV19; j_gene: TRBJ1-5; CDR3aa: CASSALGQPQHF
d_gene: NA; v_gene: TRBV12-3/TRBV12-4; j_gene: TRBJ1-6; CDR3aa: CASTSRAPGSPLHF
d_gene: TRBD2; v_gene: TRBV28; j_gene: TRBJ2-4; CDR3aa: CASSSLAGGKNIQYF
d_gene: NA; v_gene: TRBV29-1; j_gene: TRBJ2-3; CDR3aa: CSVRLVSTDTQYF
d_gene: TRBD1; v_gene: TRBV6-6; j_gene: TRBJ1-1; CDR3aa: CASSYGQANTEAFF
d_gene: NA; v_gene: TRBV18; j_gene: TRBJ1-1; CDR3aa: CASSPLAGMNTEAFF
d_gene: NA; v_gene: TRBV5-6; j_gene: TRBJ2-1; CDR3aa: CASSDSNNEQFF
d_gene: NA; v_gene: TRBV29-1; j_gene: TRBJ1-1; CDR3aa: CSSLGEDTEAFF
d_gene: TRBD1; v_gene: TRBV7-9; j_gene: TRBJ2-7; CDR3aa: CASSSPTGGQSEQYF
d_gene: NA; v_gene: TRBV12-3/TRBV12-4; j_gene: TRBJ1-2; CDR3aa: CASSLGQGGHGYTF
d_gene: NA; v_gene: TRBV20-1; j_gene: TRBJ2-7; CDR3aa: CSATITTSNYEQYF
d_gene: NA; v_gene: TRBV3-1; j_gene: TRBJ2-7; CDR3aa: CASSQGTPGHEQYF
d_gene: TRBD1; v_gene: TRBV28; j_gene: TRBJ2-5; CDR3aa: CASSSGTGAAQETQYF
d_gene: NA; v_gene: TRBV3-1; j_gene: TRBJ1-2; CDR3aa: CASSQGGEYGYTF
d_gene: TRBD1; v_gene: TRBV6-6; j_gene: TRBJ2-3; CDR3aa: CASSTTTGVEGYTDTQYF
d_gene: TRBD1; v_gene: TRBV19; j_gene: TRBJ2-7; CDR3aa: CASSSRTGAAVHEQYF
d_gene: NA; v_gene: TRBV5-1; j_gene: TRBJ2-1; CDR3aa: CASSLEATNEQFF
d_gene: TRBD1; v_gene: TRBV5-5; j_gene: TRBJ2-3; CDR3aa: CASRLTGEITDTQYF
d_gene: NA; v_gene: TRBV7-9; j_gene: TRBJ1-2; CDR3aa: CASNTAPRLGDYGYTF
d_gene: NA; v_gene: TRBV18; j_gene: TRBJ2-5; CDR3aa: CASSPNEGGSQETQYF
d_gene: TRBD1; v_gene: TRBV28; j_gene: TRBJ2-5; CDR3aa: CASSLPARTGAGKTQYF
d_gene: TRBD1; v_gene: TRBV5-1; j_gene: TRBJ2-7; CDR3aa: CASSTGQGAGEQYF
d_gene: NA; v_gene: TRBV28; j_gene: TRBJ2-7; CDR3aa: CASSFTSFDEQYF
d_gene: NA; v_gene: TRBV28; j_gene: TRBJ2-3; CDR3aa: CASRTSTGIFTDTQYF
d_gene: NA; v_gene: TRBV3-1; j_gene: TRBJ2-7; CDR3aa: CASRSGFEQYF